Reported below is one T cell receptor (beta chain). The CDR3 covers 12 residues. Per the germline V gene, CDR1 is SNHLY and CDR2 is FYNNEI. V was pared by 3 bases and J by 8 bases, with 10 bases between. The data derive from a study of blood T cell repertoires in COVID-19. Authors' analysis steps: Quantification of nucleated cells was approximated via reference gene primer amplification. Assay: immunoSEQ multiplex PCR; the TCRdb copy retains only in-frame clones and omits some. D and trimming come from the DNA, and the V and J calls and clone size come from that table. Of over 85,000 clones listed, about 90% are singletons.

The origin of this receptor is a middle-aged man with active COVID-19. Sequencing used peripheral blood. This rearrangement joins TRBV2 to TRBJ1-2, with a tentative D call TRBD1 (6 bases). This CDR3 is CASSETGQGYTF. The CDR3 coding sequence is TGTGCCAGCAGTGAGACAGGTCAAGGCTACACCTTC.